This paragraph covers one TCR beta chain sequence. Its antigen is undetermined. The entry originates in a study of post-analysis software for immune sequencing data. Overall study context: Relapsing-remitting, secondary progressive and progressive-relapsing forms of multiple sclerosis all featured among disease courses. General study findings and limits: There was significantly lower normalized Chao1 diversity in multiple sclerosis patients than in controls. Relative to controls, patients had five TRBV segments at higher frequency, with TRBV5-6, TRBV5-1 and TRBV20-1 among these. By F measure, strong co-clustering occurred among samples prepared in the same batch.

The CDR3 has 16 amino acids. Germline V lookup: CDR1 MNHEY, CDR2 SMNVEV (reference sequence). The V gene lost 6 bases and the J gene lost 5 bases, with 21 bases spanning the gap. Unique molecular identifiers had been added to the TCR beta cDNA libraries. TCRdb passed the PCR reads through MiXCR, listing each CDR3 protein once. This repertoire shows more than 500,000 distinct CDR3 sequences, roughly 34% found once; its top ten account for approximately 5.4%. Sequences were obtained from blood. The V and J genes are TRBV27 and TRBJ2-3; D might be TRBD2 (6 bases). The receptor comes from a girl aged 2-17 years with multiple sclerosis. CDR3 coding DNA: TGTGCCAGCAGGGGACTCGGGGCAGAGAAATTAGATACGCAGTATTTT. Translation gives CASRGLGAEKLDTQYF.